The present TCR beta chain was sequenced within a study of shared clonotypes between healthy human individuals. Comments on this clone: The antigen is not known.

Study-wide findings and caveats: Naive CD4 clonotypes were shared across a handful of donors at roughly 5%.

Assay: immunoSEQ multiplex PCR; the TCRdb copy retains only in-frame clones and omits some. The table has 650,000 to 800,000 clones, roughly 72% seen once; the top ten hold over 1.5%. The CDR3 is made up of 11 amino acids. Germline CDR1 reads MNHEY; CDR2 reads SVGAGI. With 6 bases removed from V and 2 bases from J, the gap between germline ends came to 4 bases. Sequenced: memory CD4+ T cells sorted from blood. Subset in this sample: CD45RA-negative fraction. The chain recombines TRBV6-5 with TRBJ2-5; D is unresolved. The clonotype originates from a woman younger than 45 in good health. CDR3 loop: CASSLQETQYF. As DNA, the CDR3 is TGTGCCAGCAGCCTTCAAGAGACCCAGTACTTC.